The 18 T cell receptor beta chains below were found in one sample sequenced in a study of T cell repertoires in cytomegalovirus infection. A single record per CDR3 protein comes from TCRdb applying MiXCR to the reads. In the table there are some 680,000 distinct CDR3 sequences, less than 40% of which are singletons. The sample taken for sequencing was PBMCs. The receptors stem from a human donor in good health (CMV status not recorded). Some clones in this sample may be carry-over from other donors' samples.

The V and J genes are TRBV7-3 and TRBJ2-2; maybe TRBD1 (5 bases). The CDR3 length is 16 residues. The V end lost 1 base, the J end lost 3 bases, and 12 bases lay between the germline ends. Looked up from germline, CDR1 is SGHTA and CDR2 is FQGTGA. This CDR3 is CASSLKVDSYTGELFF. The DNA for the CDR3 is TGTGCCAGCAGCTTAAAAGTTGACAGTTACACCGGGGAGCTGTTTTTT.

V and J are TRBV15 and TRBJ1-5; D is unresolved. This CDR3 spans 13 amino acids. The ends were cut back, 4 bases at V and 6 bases at J, with 10 bases in the middle. Germline V gene sequence: CDR1 LNHNV, CDR2 YYDKDF (reference sequence). The DNA of the CDR3 is TGTGCCACCAGCACGGAGGGAGCTCAGCCCCAGCATTTT. As protein: CATSTEGAQPQHF.

This clonotype has only a few counts. J is TRBJ2-7 and V is TRBV19; 7 bases align to TRBD2. CDR1 and CDR2 from the germline V gene are LNHDA and SQIVND (reference sequence). There are 15 residues in the CDR3. V trimming: 1 base; J trimming: 5 bases; junction bases outside the gene matches: 8. The CDR3 DNA sequence: TGTGCCAGTAGTATAGTAGGACTAGAAGGCGACGAGCAGTACTTC. Protein sequence: CASSIVGLEGDEQYF. Based on the CDR3 plus reference TRBV19 and TRBJ2-7, the full variable domain is DGGITQSPKYLFRKEGQNVTLSCEQNLNHDAMYWYRQDPGQGLRLIYYSQIVNDFQKGDIAEGYSVSREKKESFPLTVTSAQKNPTAFYLCASSIVGLEGDEQYFGPGTRLTVT.

The chain carries TRBV7-9 and TRBJ1-2, with TRBD1 as a possible D gene (6 bases). V lost 5 bases, J lost 8 bases, and 15 bases lay in between. Germline assignment: CDR1 SEHNR and CDR2 FQNEAQ (reference sequence). The CDR3 length is 13 residues. The CDR3 spells CASSQGQLRGYTF. DNA for the CDR3: TGTGCCAGCAGCCAAGGACAGCTTAGAGGCTACACCTTC. The entire variable domain, with the rest obtained from reference TRBV7-9 and TRBJ1-2, is as follows: DTGVSQNPRHKITKRGQNVTFRCDPISEHNRLYWYRQTLGQGPEFLTYFQNEAQLEKSRLLSDRFSAERPKGSFSTLEIQRTEQGDSAMYLCASSQGQLRGYTFGSGTRLTVV.

Details on this clonotype: The conserved phenylalanine or tryptophan normally closing the CDR3 is absent here, so this likely arose from a read error. The DNA is left out, because the CDR3 cannot be placed on it with certainty; the CDR3 is given as TCRdb lists it. The J gene is TRBJ2-1, the V gene TRBV5-1; TRBD1 is taken as the D call from the table, unchecked against the DNA. 16 amino acids form the CDR3, both terminal residues included. CDR1 and CDR2 (germline): SGHRS, YFSETQ. CDR3 protein: CASSLAEDSTQNEQLL.

Turning to this clonotype: This CDR3 fails to terminate in the conserved phenylalanine or tryptophan, so it likely reflects a read error. J is TRBJ1-2 and V is TRBV14; 7 bases agree with TRBD1. The germline CDR1 and CDR2 sequences are SGHDN and FVKESK. This CDR3 spans 16 amino acids. V dropped 3 bases and J dropped 8; count of bases not matched to a gene: 15. CDR3 sequence (DNA): TGTGCCAGCAGCCAGGCCTCACAGGGGTGGTTCAAGGGCTACACCTTA. This translates into CASSQASQGWFKGYTL.

This clonotype was seen a few times. V and J are TRBV6-8 and TRBJ2-2; 10 bases fit TRBD2. Germline CDR1 MNHGY, CDR2 SAAAGT. V gave up 6 bases and J gave up 3 bases; unmatched junction bases: 7. This CDR3 region has 16 residues. The CDR3 reads CASRPPGLADTGELFF. The DNA for the CDR3 is TGTGCCAGCAGACCTCCCGGACTAGCGGACACCGGGGAGCTGTTTTTT.

This clonotype was recorded a few times. This chain joins TRBV27 and TRBJ2-3, with 9 bases lining up with TRBD1. The CDR3 totals 15 residues. CDR1 MNHEY and CDR2 SMNVEV come from the germline V gene (reference sequence). The V gene end was trimmed by 5 bases and the J gene end by 7 bases; junction bases not matched to a gene: 10. This CDR3 reads CASSAQGAFRNTQYF. The CDR3 DNA reads as TGTGCCAGCAGTGCACAGGGGGCCTTTCGAAATACGCAGTATTTT.

This clonotype has just a few counts. The J gene is TRBJ1-6, the V gene TRBV6-1, with D perhaps matching TRBD1 (5 bases). CDR1 and CDR2 from the germline V gene are MNHNS and SASEGT. The ends were cut back, 1 base at V and 7 bases at J, with 14 bases in the middle. The CDR3 length is 16 residues. CDR3 bases: TGTGCCAGCAGTGAAGAAATTCGGACAAGGAATTCACCCCTCCACTTT. Translating it yields CASSEEIRTRNSPLHF.

In this sample, this clonotype turned up many times. The chain joins TRBV12-3 or TRBV12-4 to TRBJ1-2; D is perhaps TRBD1 (5 bases). Trimming left V 7 bases short and J 6 bases short, with 18 bases between. The CDR3 loop spans 14 amino acids. The CDR3 coding sequence is TGTGCCAGCACCCTCGCCGGGACGGTGAATGGCTACACCTTC. Translating gives CASTLAGTVNGYTF.

This clonotype has a handful of counts. The CDR3 sequence is CASSQTGGPYNEQFF. The CDR3 DNA reads TGTGCCAGCAGTCAGACAGGGGGTCCTTACAATGAGCAGTTCTTC. The gene calls are TRBV6-1 and TRBJ2-1, with TRBD1 matching 9 bases. The trim removed 5 bases at V and 4 bases at J, leaving 6 bases unmatched. The germline gives CDR1 MNHNS, CDR2 SASEGT. The CDR3 length is 15 residues.

This clonotype was observed at least ten times. The DNA for the CDR3 is TGTGCCAGCAGCTTAGTTGTGACTAGCGGGAGTATGGCCGGGGAGCTGTTTTTT. Its translation is CASSLVVTSGSMAGELFF. The rearrangement uses TRBV7-6 and TRBJ2-2, with 12 bases identical to TRBD2. The length of the CDR3 is 18 residues. Germline loops: CDR1 SGHVS, CDR2 FNYEAQ. V gave up 1 base and J gave up 6 bases; unmatched junction bases: 9.

This clonotype has at least ten counts. The V and J genes are TRBV7-8 and TRBJ1-2; D ambiguous. Between the trimmed V and J ends, which lost 4 bases and 3 bases, there was a span of 12 bases. Per germline, CDR1 SGHVS and CDR2 FQNEAQ. The CDR3 contains 14 residues. CDR3 DNA sequence: TGTGCCAGCAGCTCCTCGAGACATCACTATGGCTACACCTTC. Amino acid sequence: CASSSSRHHYGYTF.

In regard to this clonotype: This likely comes from a read error, as the CDR3 has no conserved phenylalanine or tryptophan at its end. The chain is built from TRBV11-2 and TRBJ2-5, with D perhaps TRBD1 (6 bases). V was shortened by 4 bases and J by 4 bases, with 10 bases between the two germline ends. The CDR3 sequence is 13 residues long. Germline lookup yields CDR1 SGHAT and CDR2 FQNNGV. The DNA of the CDR3 is TGTGCCAGCAGCTCCGCGGACAGAGAGACCCAGTACTTA. This gives the protein CASSSADRETQYL.

This clonotype has only a few counts. J is TRBJ2-1 and V is TRBV28; unclear D gene. CDR3 size: 15 residues. Germline values: CDR1 MDHEN, CDR2 SYDVKM. Trimming shortened V by 6 bases and J by 1 base, and 13 bases separated the two germline ends. In DNA, the CDR3 is TGTGCCAGCAGCCCATCGAGAATGTCCTACAATGAGCAGTTCTTC. This gives the protein CASSPSRMSYNEQFF.

The DNA of the CDR3 is TGCGCCAGCAGCTTGGCCCCCGGCGCCACTGAAGCTTTCTTT. This translates into CASSLAPGATEAFF. The chain is built from TRBV5-1 and TRBJ1-1; D remains ambiguous. The V end was cut by 0 bases, the J end by 4 bases, with 10 bases between. Germline lookup yields CDR1 SGHRS and CDR2 YFSETQ. The CDR3 length is 14 residues.

In its sample, this clonotype was seen a few times. The chain joins TRBV19 to TRBJ2-1; D might be TRBD1 (6 bases). CDR1 LNHDA and CDR2 SQIVND come from the germline V gene (reference sequence). V gave up 1 base and J gave up 0 bases, with 13 bases separating them. The CDR3 is made up of 17 amino acids. The CDR3 DNA sequence: TGTGCCAGTAGTATAGCGGGGACAATGAGCTCCTACAATGAGCAGTTCTTC. It is translated as CASSIAGTMSSYNEQFF.

The chain has TRBV20-1 and TRBJ2-3, with D perhaps matching TRBD2 (7 bases). CDR3 length equals 13 residues. Germline CDR1 is DFQATT and CDR2 is SNEGSKA (reference sequence). The CDR3 here is CRGGGRGADTQYF. The CDR3, as DNA: TGCAGGGGAGGGGGAAGAGGCGCAGATACGCAGTATTTT.